These T cell receptor beta chains were read from a single sample in a study of CXCR3-negative and CXCR3-positive naive CD8 T cells. TCRdb re-called the 5' RACE reads, yielding one record per CDR3 amino acid sequence without DNA. The listing contains tens of thousands of distinct CDR3 sequences. Sequencing used naive CXCR3- CD8+ T cells from blood. The receptors here all came from a human donor in good health. Some clones in this sample may be carry-over from other donors' samples. Both conserved end residues are part of each CDR3. Some rows mark clone size as missing; the rest say once, few, many or name a class of expanded clone.

TRBJ2-2	TRBV6-4	.	CASSEVLLAGEHTGELFF
TRBJ1-1	TRBV6-6	.	CASSYLDRGTEAFF
TRBJ2-7	TRBV28	.	CASSSGTGEYEQYF
TRBJ2-7	TRBV7-9	.	CASSRTDSYEQYF
TRBJ1-1	TRBV9	.	CASSVTGTGLTEAFF
TRBJ2-1	TRBV14	.	CASSPVDGALSNEQFF
TRBJ2-3	TRBV7-8	.	CASSLVSPDTQYF
TRBJ2-3	TRBV25-1	.	CASRPTGTDTQYF
TRBJ2-1	TRBV28	.	CASSLLATYNEQFF
TRBJ2-2	TRBV15	medium-sized	CATSRDLTGPNTGELFF
TRBJ2-7	TRBV4-3	.	CASSQADRSYEQYF
TRBJ2-2	TRBV6-5	.	CASSPTDRTETGELFF
TRBJ2-7	TRBV15	.	CATSRDRLAGTYEQYF
TRBJ2-7	TRBV29-1	.	CSVESLAGDMVYEQYF
TRBJ1-2	TRBV29-1	.	CSVEARDSRYTF
TRBJ1-1	TRBV5-1	.	CASSKDRVGTEAFF
TRBJ1-1	TRBV15	.	CATSLSGTSNTEAFF
TRBJ2-7	TRBV2	medium-sized	CAKGQVTSYEQYF
TRBJ2-7	TRBV28	.	CASSLFRGRAGEQYF
TRBJ1-1	TRBV29-1	.	CSVQTSNTEAFF
TRBJ1-2	TRBV20-1	.	CSASLQGGGYGYTF
TRBJ2-3	TRBV28	.	CASSMPDRVLTDTQYF
TRBJ2-1	TRBV19	.	CASSTGVHEQFF
TRBJ1-6	TRBV7-3	.	CASSFSGASSPLHF